Sequencing of this TCR beta chain was carried out in a study of CD8+ T cells in alopecia areata. Study-level information: Treatment of the treated patients consisted of oral tofacitinib, 5 to 10 mg twice daily. Tofacitinib ran for 6 to 18 months before 6 months off drug.

Samples from alopecia areata patients were lesional scalp punch biopsies and peripheral blood. Unmatched junction bases numbered 7, after V lost 4 bases and J lost 0 bases. This CDR3 spans 16 amino acids. Germline lookup yields CDR1 SGHRS and CDR2 YFSETQ. Extracted RNA was reverse transcribed, and the resulting cDNA served as sequencing template. TCRdb keeps only in-frame clones here, not all; method: immunoSEQ multiplex PCR. The table includes roughly 250,000 clones, roughly two thirds detected once. The sequences come from CD4+ T cells sorted from blood, collected at week 0. The chain joins TRBV5-1 to TRBJ2-1; 7 positions match TRBD1. The receptor was isolated from a human donor with alopecia areata. The CDR3 nucleotides read TGCGCCAGCAGCCGAATGACAGGGAGCTCCTACAATGAGCAGTTCTTC. It codes for CASSRMTGSSYNEQFF.